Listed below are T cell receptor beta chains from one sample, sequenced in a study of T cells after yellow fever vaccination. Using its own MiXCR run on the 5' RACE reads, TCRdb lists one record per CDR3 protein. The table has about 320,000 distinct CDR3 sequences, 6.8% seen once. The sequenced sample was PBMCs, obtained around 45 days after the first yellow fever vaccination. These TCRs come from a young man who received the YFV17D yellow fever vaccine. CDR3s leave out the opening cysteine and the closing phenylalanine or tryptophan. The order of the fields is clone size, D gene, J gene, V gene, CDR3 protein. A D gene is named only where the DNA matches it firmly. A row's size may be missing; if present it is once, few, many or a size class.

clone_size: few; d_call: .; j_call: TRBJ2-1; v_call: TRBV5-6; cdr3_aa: ASSIDRLRRNEQF
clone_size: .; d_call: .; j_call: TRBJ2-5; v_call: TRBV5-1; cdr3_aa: ASSRDMETQY
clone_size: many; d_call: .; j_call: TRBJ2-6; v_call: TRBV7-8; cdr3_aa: ASSLPRRYSGANVLT
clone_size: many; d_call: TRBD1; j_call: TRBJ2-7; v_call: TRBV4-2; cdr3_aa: ASSQVSGQGGTYEQY
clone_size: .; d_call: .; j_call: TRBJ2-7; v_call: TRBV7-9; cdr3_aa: ASSLAGQTAYEQY
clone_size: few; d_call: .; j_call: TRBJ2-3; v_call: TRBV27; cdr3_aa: ASSPRQDTDTQY
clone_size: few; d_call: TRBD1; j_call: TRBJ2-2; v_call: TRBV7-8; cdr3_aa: ASSLSGGATGELF
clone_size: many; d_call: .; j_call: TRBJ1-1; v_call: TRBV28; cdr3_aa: ASSAAGKNTEAF
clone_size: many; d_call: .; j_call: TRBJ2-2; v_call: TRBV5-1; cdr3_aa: ASSLAANTGELF
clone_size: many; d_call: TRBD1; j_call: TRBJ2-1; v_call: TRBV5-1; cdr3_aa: ASSLTGGKYNEQF
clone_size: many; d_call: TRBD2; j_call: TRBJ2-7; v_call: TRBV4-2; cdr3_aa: ASSQAVAGGPNEQY
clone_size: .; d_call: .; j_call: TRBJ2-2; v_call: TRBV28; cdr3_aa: ASSPSWVNTGELF
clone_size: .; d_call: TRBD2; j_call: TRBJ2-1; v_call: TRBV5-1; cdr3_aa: ASSFWASGGNEQF
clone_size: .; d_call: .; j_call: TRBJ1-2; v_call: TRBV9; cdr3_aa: ASRGGGSDSYGYT
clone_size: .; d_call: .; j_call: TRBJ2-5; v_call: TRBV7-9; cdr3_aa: ASSLASVETQY
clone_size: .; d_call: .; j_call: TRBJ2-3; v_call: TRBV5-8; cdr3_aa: TSSLRTVADTQY
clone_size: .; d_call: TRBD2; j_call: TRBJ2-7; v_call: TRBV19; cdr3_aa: ASSRTSSYEQY